What follows are 17 T cell receptor beta chains derived from one specimen sequenced in a study of CD8 T cells in Susac syndrome. Random hexamers primed reverse transcription of 0.5 to 1 ug RNA. TCRdb fed the immunoSEQ multiplex PCR reads into MiXCR, producing one record per CDR3 protein. The table lists 200,000 to 250,000 distinct CDR3 sequences, around 93% of them singletons. Sequences were obtained from CD4+ T cells from PBMCs. The receptors derive from a human donor with Susac syndrome.

The chain recombines TRBV7-3 with TRBJ2-1; 10 nucleotides match TRBD2. The CDR3 loop spans 15 amino acids. The J segment lost 8 bases and the V segment lost 5 bases, leaving 9 bases of the junction unmatched. CDR1 and CDR2 (germline): SGHTA, FQGTGA. In nucleotides, the CDR3 is TGTGCCAGCAGCCTGACTAGCGGGTCTTCGGATGAGCAGTTCTTC. It codes for CASSLTSGSSDEQFF.

This clonotype was found once. The V gene is TRBV29-1, the J gene TRBJ1-1; maybe TRBD1 (6 bases). CDR1 and CDR2 from the germline V gene are SQVTM and ANQGSEA. Trimming removed 6 bases at V and 1 base at J, with 15 bases between. CDR3 length: 14 amino acids. This chain's CDR3 is CSVKDRAQNTEAFF. The DNA for the CDR3 is TGCAGCGTCAAGGACAGAGCGCAGAACACTGAAGCTTTCTTT.

This chain uses TRBV12-3 or TRBV12-4 with TRBJ1-2; D gene uncertain. This CDR3 spans 14 amino acids. V was trimmed by 8 bases and J by 6 bases, leaving 19 bases between them. In DNA form, the CDR3 reads TGTGCCAGCTTTGCTAACCGGGATGCAGATGGCTACACCTTC. This encodes CASFANRDADGYTF.

J is TRBJ1-1 and V is TRBV7-2, with D perhaps matching TRBD1 (5 bases). V lost 5 bases and J lost 1, with 11 bases in between. From germline, CDR1 is SGHTA and CDR2 FQGNSA. CDR3 length: 14 amino acids. The CDR3 bases are TGTGCCAGCAGCCGGGGACCAGCGAACACTGAAGCTTTCTTT. Protein sequence: CASSRGPANTEAFF.

The chain recombines TRBV5-1 with TRBJ2-3; 10 nucleotides align to TRBD1. CDR1 and CDR2 from the germline V gene are SGHRS and YFSETQ. With V trimmed by 6 bases and J by 3 bases, 7 bases remained unmatched. CDR3 length equals 15 residues. CDR3 residues: CASKGAGQGTDTQYF. The CDR3 region has the DNA TGCGCCAGCAAAGGCGCGGGACAGGGGACAGATACGCAGTATTTT. The entire variable domain, with the rest obtained from reference TRBV5-1 and TRBJ2-3, is as follows: KAGVTQTPRYLIKTRGQQVTLSCSPISGHRSVSWYQQTPGQGLQFLFEYFSETQRNKGNFPGRFSGRQFSNSRSEMNVSTLELGDSALYLCASKGAGQGTDTQYFGPGTRLTVL.

This clonotype was recorded only once. J is TRBJ1-3 and V is TRBV20-1, with 8 positions matching TRBD1. CDR3 length equals 16 residues. The junction had 12 bases not matched to a gene; V was cut back by 3 bases and J by 5 bases. The germline gives CDR1 DFQATT, CDR2 SNEGSKA (reference sequence). The CDR3 nucleotides are TGCAGTGCTAGTATGGACAGGGATTTCTTGAGAAACACCATATATTTT. It encodes CSASMDRDFLRNTIYF.

This rearrangement joins TRBV29-1 to TRBJ2-3; D is uncertain. The CDR3 runs 14 residues. Between the trimmed V and J ends, which lost 0 bases and 3 bases, there was a span of 10 bases. Germline V lookup: CDR1 SQVTM, CDR2 ANQGSEA. CDR3 loop: CSVEDGRKTDTQYF. CDR3 DNA sequence: TGCAGCGTTGAAGATGGGCGTAAGACAGATACGCAGTATTTT.

This clonotype has a single count. The rearrangement joins TRBV5-6 to TRBJ1-2; D uncertain. The CDR3 is 14 residues long. CDR1 is SGHDT and CDR2 is YYEEEE in the germline V gene. Trimming removed 4 bases at V and 1 base at J, with 11 bases between. CDR3 in DNA: TGTGCCAGCAGCCTAAAGACCCTTAACTATGGCTACACCTTC. This encodes CASSLKTLNYGYTF.

The chain couples TRBV20-1 to TRBJ2-5; D is possibly TRBD1 (8 bases). The germline V gene encodes CDR1 DFQATT and CDR2 SNEGSKA (reference sequence). Between the trimmed V and J ends, which lost 6 bases and 3 bases, there was a span of 14 bases. This CDR3 has 13 residues. CDR3 DNA: TGCAGTGCCGGACAGGGAGGGGAAGAGACCCAGTACTTC. This sequence encodes CSAGQGGEETQYF.

A single count supports this clonotype. The chain is built from TRBV3-1 and TRBJ1-5; D not resolved. Germline V gene sequence: CDR1 LGHDT, CDR2 YNNKEL (reference sequence). V shed 4 bases and J shed 0 bases, with 7 bases lying between them. The CDR3 has 14 residues. Here the CDR3 DNA reads TGTGCCAGCAGCCTTGATAATAGCAATCAGCCCCAGCATTTT. This gives the protein CASSLDNSNQPQHF.

The rearrangement uses TRBV29-1 and TRBJ1-1, with a tentative D call TRBD1 (6 bases). V lost 8 bases to trimming and J lost 5 bases, with 15 bases between them. CDR1 and CDR2 (germline): SQVTM, ANQGSEA. This CDR3 spans 12 amino acids. The CDR3 sequence is CSTYREGTEAFF. The CDR3 DNA sequence: TGCAGCACTTACAGGGAGGGAACTGAAGCTTTCTTT. Full variable domain (missing parts from reference TRBV29-1 and TRBJ1-1): SAVISQKPSRDICQRGTSLTIQCQVDSQVTMMFWYRQQPGQSLTLIATANQGSEATYESGFVIDKFPISRPNLTFSTLTVSNMSPEDSSIYLCSTYREGTEAFFGQGTRLTVV.

This sequence joins TRBV6-5 and TRBJ2-7, with D perhaps TRBD1 (5 bases). The germline gives CDR1 MNHEY, CDR2 SVGAGI. The CDR3 extends over 11 amino acids. Trimming cost V 5 bases and J 9 bases, with 11 bases left between them. CDR3 coding DNA: TGTGCCAGCAGTCAAGGGGTTTTGCAGTACTTC. Amino acids: CASSQGVLQYF.

The V and J genes are TRBV12-3 or TRBV12-4 and TRBJ2-1; D is tentatively TRBD1 or TRBD2 (5 bases each). V lost 2 bases to trimming and J lost 9 bases, with 11 bases between them. This CDR3 contains 13 residues. In DNA form, the CDR3 reads TGTGCCAGCAGTTTAATAGGGGAGAGTGAGCAGTTCTTC. Protein sequence: CASSLIGESEQFF.

The chain has TRBV11-2 and TRBJ2-7, with D hard to call. Germline CDR1 and CDR2: SGHAT and FQNNGV. CDR3 size: 12 residues. V was pared by 4 bases and J by 7 bases, with 11 bases between. The CDR3 loop is CASSSSVKEQYF. CDR3 in DNA: TGTGCCAGCAGCTCCTCGGTTAAGGAGCAGTACTTC.

This clonotype was observed a handful of times. The rearrangement joins TRBV30 to TRBJ2-2, with TRBD2 matching over 7 bases. This CDR3 spans 14 amino acids. Germline V gives CDR1 GTSNPN, CDR2 SVGIG (reference sequence). The ends lost 4 bases at V and 5 bases at J; junction bases unmatched: 7. As DNA, the CDR3 is TGTGCCTGGACCGTGGGGGGGTTAACCGGGGAGCTGTTTTTT. Translating gives CAWTVGGLTGELFF.

This clonotype was counted once. The chain joins TRBV6-2 or TRBV6-3 to TRBJ2-4, with 8 bases fitting TRBD2. Germline V gene lookup returns CDR1 MNHEY and CDR2 SVGEGT. CDR3 length equals 14 residues. J gave up 9 bases and V 5 bases, and 9 bases lay outside the gene matches. Here the CDR3 reads CASSTGGGGGIQYF. For the CDR3, the DNA is TGTGCCAGCAGTACGGGAGGGGGGGGCGGCATTCAGTACTTC.

The chain carries TRBV30 and TRBJ2-1; either TRBD1 or TRBD2 may supply D (5 bases each). Trimming removed 0 bases from V and 4 bases from J, with 19 bases in between. This CDR3 has 17 amino acids. Germline-derived CDR1 and CDR2 are GTSNPN and SVGIG (reference sequence). CDR3 in DNA: TGTGCCTGGAGTGTCCCCCGTGGTGGGGGTACGTACAATGAGCAGTTCTTC. This encodes CAWSVPRGGGTYNEQFF.